These 12 T cell receptor beta chains were sequenced from one sample in a study of T cell responses to AZD1222 COVID-19 vaccine. Measured with immunoSEQ multiplex PCR; TCRdb has only the in-frame clones, and not every one. This repertoire shows tens of thousands of clones, 84% found once; its top ten account for 8% to 10%. Specimen: peripheral blood, collected on day 0 of AZD1222 vaccination. The receptors were gathered from an adult in good health.

The V gene is TRBV30, the J gene TRBJ1-2; D is possibly TRBD1 (5 bases). CDR3 length: 11 residues. Germline CDR1 GTSNPN, CDR2 SVGIG (reference sequence). V dropped 5 bases and J dropped 4 bases, with 8 bases sitting between them. The CDR3 sequence is CAWSTVYGYTF. CDR3 bases: TGTGCCTGGTCGACAGTCTATGGCTACACCTTC.

For the CDR3, the DNA is TGTGCCAGCAGCTTAAGGACAGGCGAAGACTACGAGCAGTACTTC. Its translation: CASSLRTGEDYEQYF. The chain recombines TRBV7-2 with TRBJ2-7, with 7 bases identical to TRBD1. The CDR3 has 15 residues. CDR1 and CDR2 from the germline V gene are SGHTA and FQGNSA. V was clipped by 2 bases and J by 3 bases; unmatched bases: 7.

The chain has TRBV12-3 or TRBV12-4 and TRBJ2-3, with D possibly being TRBD1 (6 bases). Trimming took off 11 bases at V and 6 bases at J, with 18 bases between the two ends. CDR3 length: 13 amino acids. The CDR3 DNA reads as TGTGCCTGCCGGAGGACAGCTGAGGATACGCAGTATTTT. This encodes CACRRTAEDTQYF.

The V call is TRBV2, the J call TRBJ1-3, with unresolved D. Looked up from germline, CDR1 is SNHLY and CDR2 is FYNNEI. The ends were cut back, 1 base at V and 0 bases at J, with 7 bases in the middle. CDR3 length: 15 amino acids. The CDR3, as DNA: TGTGCCAGCAGTGAAGGGTCCCGCTCTGGAAACACCATATATTTT. It translates to CASSEGSRSGNTIYF. Looking up the rest from reference TRBV2 and TRBJ1-3 gives the full variable domain: EPEVTQTPSHQVTQMGQEVILRCVPISNHLYFYWYRQILGQKVEFLVSFYNNEISEKSEIFDDQFSVERPDGSNFTLKIRSTKLEDSAMYFCASSEGSRSGNTIYFGEGSWLTVV.

The CDR3 DNA is TGTGCCAGCAGTGAAGCGGTCGGGGGGGTTTCCTACAATGAGCAGTTCTTC. It is translated as CASSEAVGGVSYNEQFF. The rearrangement links TRBV6-1 to TRBJ2-1, with 8 bases identical to TRBD2. Germline V gene sequence: CDR1 MNHNS, CDR2 SASEGT. The CDR3 is 17 residues long. Trimming removed 0 bases from V and 1 base from J; junction bases left unmatched: 5.

The V gene is TRBV24-1, the J gene TRBJ2-3; TRBD1 aligns across 9 bases. The CDR3 totals 15 residues. CDR1 KGHDR and CDR2 SFDVKD come from the germline V gene. V dropped 3 bases and J dropped 4; count of bases not matched to a gene: 4. Written as DNA, the CDR3 is TGTGCCACCAGTGATCGCACAGGGGGCCCAGATACGCAGTATTTT. It specifies CATSDRTGGPDTQYF.

This clone was seen once. The chain has TRBV18 and TRBJ2-5; 10 positions match TRBD2. After removal of 3 bases from V and 2 bases from J, the junction contained 6 bases not matched to a gene. CDR1 and CDR2 from the germline V gene are KGHSH and LQKENI. The CDR3 totals 16 residues. CDR3 bases: TGTGCCAGCTCACCTAAAAGCGGGGGGGCACAAGAGACCCAGTACTTC. Encoded protein: CASSPKSGGAQETQYF.

This chain joins TRBV6-5 and TRBJ1-1; D is unresolved. Trimming left V 7 bases short and J 0 bases short, with 12 bases between. The CDR3 spans 14 residues. The germline CDR1 and CDR2 sequences are MNHEY and SVGAGI. The CDR3 here is CASTTLRMNTEAFF. The CDR3 nucleotides are TGTGCCAGCACCACCCTTCGAATGAACACTGAAGCTTTCTTT.

CDR3 DNA: TGTGCAAGTCGCTTTGGGAGACGCCTCTATGGCTACACCTTC. Translating gives CASRFGRRLYGYTF. The chain is built from TRBV12-2 and TRBJ1-2. TRBV12-2 is shown as a pseudogene. The CDR3 totals 14 residues.

V usage is TRBV9 and J usage is TRBJ2-1; 8 bases are a match to TRBD1. With 1 base clipped from V and 7 bases from J, the junction kept 13 bases outside the gene matches. CDR3 size: 17 residues. CDR1 SGDLS and CDR2 YYNGEE come from the germline V gene. The CDR3 protein is CASSVSSGGYGFNEQFF. The CDR3 DNA follows: TGTGCCAGCAGCGTAAGCTCAGGGGGCTATGGCTTTAATGAGCAGTTCTTC.

The chain is built from TRBV6-1 and TRBJ1-1; the D is unclear. Germline CDR1 is MNHNS and CDR2 is SASEGT. V gave up 5 bases and J gave up 1 base, with 8 bases separating them. This CDR3 spans 13 amino acids. The CDR3 loop reads CASSIPGNTEAFF. In DNA, the CDR3 is TGTGCCAGCAGTATCCCCGGGAACACTGAAGCTTTCTTT.

The V gene is TRBV4-2, the J gene TRBJ1-2; 7 bases align to TRBD1. The germline V gene encodes CDR1 LGHNA and CDR2 YNFKEQ. Unmatched junction bases numbered 11, after V lost 3 bases and J lost 4 bases. This CDR3 comprises 16 residues. CDR3 in amino acids: CASSQPTDRAGYGYTF. CDR3 nucleotides: TGTGCCAGCAGCCAGCCTACTGACAGGGCCGGCTATGGCTACACCTTC.